This T cell receptor beta chain is from a study of patients and donors after allogeneic stem cell transplantation. The CDR3 has 14 residues. After removal of 6 bases from V and 8 bases from J, the junction contained 10 bases not matched to a gene. TCRdb used MiXCR to reprocess the RT-PCR reads, holding one entry per CDR3 protein. The table has some 960,000 distinct CDR3 sequences, about 20% seen once. In its sample, this clonotype was seen a few times. The gene calls are TRBV12-3 or TRBV12-4 and TRBJ2-3, with TRBD2 matching over 8 bases. The specimen sequenced was blood, either unsorted or a sorted T cell fraction (not recorded which). This clonotype was obtained from a human donor who was either an allogeneic HSCT recipient or a stem cell or donor lymphocyte infusion donor (not recorded which). It is not recorded whose cells these are; they may come from a transplant donor. This CDR3 is CASSLGGGAGTQYF. The CDR3 region has the DNA TGTGCCAGCAGCCTCGGGGGGGGGGCCGGTACGCAGTATTTT.